One sample yielded the 8 T cell receptor beta chains listed below, sequenced in a study of type 1 and type 2 diabetes patients (dated by TCRdb to about 2016). Instrument on record: Illumina MiSeq. Genomic DNA from sorted T cell subsets was used as template for TCRbeta CDR3 amplification. Multiplex PCR with 30 forward and 13 reverse primers amplified the TCRbeta CDR3 region. TCRdb passed the public sequencing reads through fastp at Q25 and MiXCR, retaining productive beta sequences. Rows with one shared CDR3 protein collapse into an entry with the most common genes and DNA. For this sample there are under 300,000 distinct CDR3 sequences; 45% to 60% appear just once. In total, the top ten clones hold roughly an eighth of the sample. The sequenced material came from peripheral blood mononuclear cells (PBMCs). The receptors derive from a young man with type 2 diabetes.

Concerning this clonotype: Its ends do not fully match the called genes, so a read error is possible. This chain connects TRBV15 to TRBJ2-6, with 11 positions matching TRBD1. Germline values: CDR1 LNHNV, CDR2 YYDKDF (reference sequence). CDR3 length: 12 residues. The CDR3 region is CATSREVGQGDF. CDR3 sequence (DNA): TGTGCCACCAGCAGAGAGGTGGGACAGGGGGACTTC.

This clonotype was seen ten or more times. The chain combines TRBV7-2 with TRBJ1-2; maybe TRBD1 (5 bases). The length of the CDR3 is 14 residues. Germline CDR1 and CDR2: SGHTA and FQGNSA. The ends were cut back, 1 base at V and 3 bases at J, with 9 bases in the middle. The CDR3 region has the DNA TGTGCCAGCAGCTTAGGACAGATTGACTATGGCTACACCTTC. Translation: CASSLGQIDYGYTF.

The chain combines TRBV5-1 with TRBJ2-7; the D gene is possibly TRBD2 (6 bases). Germline V gene data show CDR1 as SGHRS and CDR2 as YFSETQ. The ends were cut back, 4 bases at V and 0 bases at J, with 14 bases in the middle. This CDR3 contains 15 residues. The CDR3 loop reads CASSPGGRSSYEQYF. The CDR3, as DNA: TGCGCCAGCAGCCCCGGGGGTAGGAGCTCCTACGAGCAGTACTTC.

This clonotype was counted a single time. The chain uses TRBV20-1 and TRBJ1-2; maybe TRBD1 (5 bases). In germline, CDR1 is DFQATT, CDR2 SNEGSKA (reference sequence). There are 12 residues in the CDR3. With 5 bases removed from V and 4 bases from J, the gap between germline ends came to 11 bases. For the CDR3, the DNA is TGCAGTGCTCGGACACAGGCCTATGGCTACACCTTC. It translates to CSARTQAYGYTF.

This clonotype was counted between two and nine times. The chain employs TRBV6-6 and TRBJ1-4, with 7 bases matching TRBD1. This CDR3 contains 18 residues. CDR1 and CDR2 from the germline V gene are MNHNY and SVGAGI (reference sequence). J gave up 0 bases and V 4 bases, and 11 bases lay outside the gene matches. DNA for the CDR3: TGTGCCAGCAGTTGGGCAGGGACAGCTCGTGCAACTAATGAAAAACTGTTTTTT. This codes for CASSWAGTARATNEKLFF.

There are a few counts of this clonotype. This rearrangement joins TRBV6-5 to TRBJ1-1; D remains ambiguous. The V end was cut by 0 bases, the J end by 8 bases, with 7 bases between. CDR1 is MNHEY, CDR2 SVGAGI, per germline. This CDR3 region has 12 residues. This chain's CDR3 is CASSYSAGEAFF. The DNA for the CDR3 is TGTGCCAGCAGTTACTCGGCGGGGGAAGCTTTCTTT.

The chain is built from TRBV2 and TRBJ1-5; the D gene is possibly TRBD1 (6 bases). V was cut by 7 bases and J by 3 bases, with 16 bases left in between. Germline loops: CDR1 SNHLY, CDR2 FYNNEI. The CDR3 sequence is 15 residues long. The CDR3, as DNA: TGTGCCAGCACCGACTCCGGGGGCTTCAATCAGCCCCAGCATTTT. Residues: CASTDSGGFNQPQHF. Combining the CDR3 with reference TRBV2 and TRBJ1-5 gives the whole variable domain EPEVTQTPSHQVTQMGQEVILRCVPISNHLYFYWYRQILGQKVEFLVSFYNNEISEKSEIFDDQFSVERPDGSNFTLKIRSTKLEDSAMYFCASTDSGGFNQPQHFGDGTRLSIL.

The genes are TRBV6-1 and TRBJ2-5; either TRBD1 or TRBD2 may fit D (6 bases each). This CDR3 contains 17 residues. Trimming removed 7 bases at V and 0 bases at J, with 21 bases between. The germline V gene has CDR1 MNHNS and CDR2 SASEGT. The CDR3 region is CASTLTSSGEDQETQYF. The CDR3 DNA sequence: TGTGCCAGCACCCTCACGAGCTCAGGGGAGGACCAAGAGACCCAGTACTTC.